Presented here are 3 T cell receptor beta chains from one specimen sequenced in a study of cytomegalovirus exposure and HLA in healthy donors. The PCR contained 60 Vbeta and 13 Jbeta primers. The assay was immunoSEQ multiplex PCR, and TCRdb's table has in-frame clones only and misses some. The sample has 160,000 or so clones, 71% seen once. Sequencing was carried out using PBMCs. The receptors were sampled from a woman aged 25-40 years in good health and CMV-seronegative.

This rearrangement joins TRBV6-5 to TRBJ2-7; no firm D call. The germline gives CDR1 MNHEY, CDR2 SVGAGI. CDR3 length: 11 residues. The V end was cut by 4 bases, the J end by 4 bases, with 5 bases between. CDR3 in DNA: TGTGCCAGCAGTTCCATGTACGAGCAGTACTTC. As protein: CASSSMYEQYF.

The chain carries TRBV30 and TRBJ2-7; TRBD1 matches 10 bases. Trimming at V came to 7 bases and at J to 4 bases, leaving 4 bases not matched to a gene. CDR1 and CDR2 (germline): GTSNPN, SVGIG (reference sequence). The CDR3 consists of 12 residues. The CDR3 DNA is TGTGCCTTCCGGGACAGGGGATACGAGCAGTACTTC. This encodes CAFRDRGYEQYF.

V is TRBV4-3 and J is TRBJ2-1; 10 nucleotides agree with TRBD1. The V and J ends lost 6 bases and 10 bases, in that order; junction bases with no gene match: 6. This CDR3 spans 13 amino acids. Germline V gene data show CDR1 as LGHNA and CDR2 as YSLEER. The chain's CDR3 is CASSRQGASEQFF. CDR3 in DNA: TGCGCCAGCAGTAGACAGGGGGCATCGGAGCAGTTCTTC.